The 21 T cell receptor beta chains below come from one sample, sequenced in a study of shared clonotypes between healthy human individuals. Clones were read by immunoSEQ multiplex PCR, and TCRdb kept only the in-frame ones, dropping some. The table lists roughly 2.2 million clones, 85% to 95% of them singletons. The sample taken for sequencing was naive CD4+ T cells from PBMCs. Subset of the sample: CD45RA+ positively selected. Source of these receptors: a man in his late teens or twenties in good health. Some clones in this sample may be carry-over from other donors' samples.

This chain connects TRBV5-1 to TRBJ2-2; 7 positions agree with TRBD2. There are 14 residues in the CDR3. The V segment lost 4 bases and the J segment 4 bases; nucleotides outside the gene matches: 4. The germline V gene encodes CDR1 SGHRS and CDR2 YFSETQ. The CDR3, as DNA: TGCGCCAGCAGCGACGTAGCGGGCACCGGGGAGCTGTTTTTT. Translating gives CASSDVAGTGELFF.

V gene TRBV5-4 combines with J gene TRBJ2-2; possibly TRBD1 or TRBD2 for D (5 bases each). CDR3 size: 13 residues. CDR1 SGHNT and CDR2 YYREEE come from the germline V gene (reference sequence). V was cut by 5 bases and J by 7 bases, with 12 bases left in between. The CDR3 nucleotides read TGTGCCAGCAGGCCTTGGGGGAACGGGGAGCTGTTTTTT. Protein sequence: CASRPWGNGELFF.

Note on this clone: Other nucleotide sequences in the sample specify the same CDR3. The V and J genes are TRBV5-1 and TRBJ2-1, with D unclear. The length of the CDR3 is 12 residues. Germline loops: CDR1 SGHRS, CDR2 YFSETQ. V was cut by 0 bases and J by 4 bases, with 2 bases left in between. CDR3 protein: CASSLDYNEQFF. DNA of the CDR3: TGCGCCAGCAGCTTGGATTACAATGAGCAGTTCTTC.

J is TRBJ2-5 and V is TRBV6-5; D possibly uses TRBD1 or TRBD2 (5 bases each). The CDR3 runs to 13 residues. The germline V and J ends were trimmed by 2 bases and 4 bases, with 8 bases remaining between them. Germline V lookup: CDR1 MNHEY, CDR2 SVGAGI. The CDR3 region has the DNA TGTGCCAGCAGTTACACTAGGGGAGAGACCCAGTACTTC. Protein product: CASSYTRGETQYF.

The V call is TRBV11-2, the J call TRBJ1-1; no clear D. This CDR3 is built from 14 residues. Germline V gene lookup returns CDR1 SGHAT and CDR2 FQNNGV. Deletions cut 3 bases from V and 3 bases from J, with 11 bases between. The CDR3 nucleotides read TGTGCCAGCAGCTTGAAAGGGAGAGACACTGAAGCTTTCTTT. It codes for CASSLKGRDTEAFF.

CDR3 DNA sequence: TGTGCCAGTAGTATTTACCCGGCCGGGGAGCTGTTTTTT. Encoded protein: CASSIYPAGELFF. The chain recombines TRBV19 with TRBJ2-2; D is unresolved. With 3 bases removed from V and 6 bases from J, the gap between germline ends came to 8 bases. This CDR3 region has 13 residues. From germline, CDR1 is LNHDA and CDR2 SQIVND (reference sequence).

The chain uses TRBV27 and TRBJ2-6; D is unclear. V lost 6 bases and J lost 0, with 21 bases in between. Per germline, CDR1 MNHEY and CDR2 SMNVEV (reference sequence). CDR3 length: 19 residues. CDR3 sequence: CASSDTTEPGPSGANVLTF. The DNA for the CDR3 is TGTGCCAGCAGCGACACCACAGAGCCTGGGCCCTCTGGGGCCAACGTCCTGACTTTC.

The chain has TRBV5-6 and TRBJ2-7; D is undetermined. The V end lost 1 base, the J end lost 4 bases, and 6 bases lay between the germline ends. The germline V gene has CDR1 SGHDT and CDR2 YYEEEE. CDR3 size: 12 residues. This chain's CDR3 is CASSLKSYEQYF. DNA of the CDR3: TGTGCCAGCAGCTTGAAGAGTTACGAGCAGTACTTC. Full variable domain (outside the CDR3, taken from reference TRBV5-6 and TRBJ2-7): DAGVTQSPTHLIKTRGQQVTLRCSPKSGHDTVSWYQQALGQGPQFIFQYYEEEERQRGNFPDRFSGHQFPNYSSELNVNALLLGDSALYLCASSLKSYEQYFGPGTRLTVT.

This clone came up a few times. J is TRBJ2-7 and V is TRBV19, with 13 bases fitting TRBD2. This CDR3 is built from 15 residues. Looked up from germline, CDR1 is LNHDA and CDR2 is SQIVND (reference sequence). The trim removed 5 bases at V and 5 bases at J, leaving 6 bases unmatched. This chain's CDR3 is CASSGGLAGRHEQYF. The CDR3 DNA reads as TGTGCCAGTAGTGGGGGACTAGCGGGAAGGCACGAGCAGTACTTC.

The gene calls are TRBV6-1 and TRBJ2-7; 7 nucleotides line up with TRBD1. The germline CDR1 and CDR2 sequences are MNHNS and SASEGT. This CDR3 region has 15 residues. V shed 4 bases, J shed 3 bases, and the junction held 9 bases outside the gene matches. The CDR3: CASSAGTGDIYEQYF. The CDR3 DNA reads TGTGCCAGCAGTGCCGGTACAGGGGATATCTACGAGCAGTACTTC.

The chain combines TRBV4-1 with TRBJ2-5, with 9 bases lining up with TRBD2. Trimming took 0 bases from V and 9 from J; bases not matched to a gene: 11. Germline assignment: CDR1 MGHRA and CDR2 YSYEKL. CDR3 length: 16 amino acids. The CDR3 nucleotides read TGCGCCAGCAGCCAAGAATCCGGAACTCGCGGGGGGGCCCAGTACTTC. Translating gives CASSQESGTRGGAQYF.

The J gene is TRBJ1-1, the V gene TRBV5-1, with 7 bases matching TRBD1. The V and J ends lost 5 bases and 1 base, in that order; junction bases with no gene match: 11. Germline V gene sequence: CDR1 SGHRS, CDR2 YFSETQ. The CDR3 is 16 amino acids. CDR3 in DNA: TGCGCCAGCAGTCCTCAAACAGGGGACCAGAACACTGAAGCTTTCTTT. Translation gives CASSPQTGDQNTEAFF.

This chain uses TRBV2 with TRBJ2-7; a weak D match, TRBD2 (6 bases). The CDR3 contains 15 residues. From germline, CDR1 is SNHLY and CDR2 FYNNEI. Trimming shortened V by 10 bases and J by 0 bases, and 19 bases separated the two germline ends. CDR3 sequence (DNA): TGTGCCACTGCCCCGGGAGCTAGCGACTCCTACGAGCAGTACTTC. This sequence encodes CATAPGASDSYEQYF.

This chain links TRBV7-8 with TRBJ2-1; TRBD1 might be the D (6 bases). Trimming shortened V by 5 bases and J by 8 bases, and 13 bases separated the two germline ends. There are 13 residues in the CDR3. Germline-derived CDR1 and CDR2 are SGHVS and FQNEAQ. The DNA for the CDR3 is TGTGCCAGCAGCCAAGACAGGAACGATGAGCAGTTCTTC. It yields the protein CASSQDRNDEQFF.

In DNA, the CDR3 is TGTGCCAGCAGTTTAGCGGGGAGATCGTCCAATGAGCAGTTCTTC. This gives the protein CASSLAGRSSNEQFF. This chain connects TRBV28 to TRBJ2-1; D is possibly TRBD2 (6 bases). V dropped 2 bases and J dropped 6 bases, with 14 bases sitting between them. Germline lookup yields CDR1 MDHEN and CDR2 SYDVKM. The CDR3 is 15 amino acids.

The V call is TRBV19, the J call TRBJ2-7, with 8 bases fitting TRBD1. CDR1 is LNHDA, CDR2 SQIVND, per germline (reference sequence). V trimming: 4 bases; J trimming: 2 bases; junction bases outside the gene matches: 4. This CDR3 comprises 14 residues. CDR3 sequence reads: CASSTTGQAYEQYF. Here the CDR3 DNA reads TGTGCCAGTAGTACCACGGGACAGGCCTACGAGCAGTACTTC.

The rearrangement uses TRBV9 and TRBJ2-7, with D possibly TRBD2 on 5 matching bases. With 3 bases removed from V and 6 bases from J, the gap between germline ends came to 19 bases. From germline, CDR1 is SGDLS and CDR2 YYNGEE. The CDR3 covers 15 residues. The CDR3: CASSADLTNLGEQYF. The CDR3, as DNA: TGTGCCAGCAGCGCGGACTTAACTAATCTGGGCGAGCAGTACTTC.

The V and J genes are TRBV28 and TRBJ1-5; D uncertain. V was cut by 5 bases and J by 6 bases, with 14 bases left in between. This CDR3 spans 14 amino acids. Per germline, CDR1 MDHEN and CDR2 SYDVKM. CDR3 DNA sequence: TGTGCCAGCAGTCCCCCCGGGGAGGGTCAGCCCCAGCATTTT. It encodes CASSPPGEGQPQHF.

This sequence joins TRBV27 and TRBJ2-1; 12 nucleotides align to TRBD2. Germline V CDR1 and CDR2: MNHEY, SMNVEV (reference sequence). With V trimmed by 11 bases and J by 2 bases, 4 bases remained unmatched. The CDR3 is made up of 14 amino acids. In DNA form, the CDR3 reads TGTGCCGCCCGACTAGCGGGAGCCTACAATGAGCAGTTCTTC. Protein sequence: CAARLAGAYNEQFF.

This clone was seen more than once but under ten times. The chain joins TRBV29-1 to TRBJ1-1; D remains ambiguous. The CDR3 sequence is 10 residues long. CDR1 is SQVTM and CDR2 is ANQGSEA in the germline V gene. V lost 6 bases to trimming and J lost 11 bases, with 13 bases between them. The CDR3 DNA reads TGCAGCGTGGCCATGGGTTCGGCTTTCTTT. Translation gives CSVAMGSAFF.

The V gene is TRBV4-3, the J gene TRBJ2-1; TRBD2 matches at 12 bases. Germline CDR1 LGHNA, CDR2 YSLEER. J was trimmed by 7 bases and V by 0 bases; bases with no gene match: 7. The CDR3 runs to 17 residues. CDR3 nucleotide sequence: TGCGCCAGCAGCCAAGATGTCGCTAGCGGGAGGGCTAATGAGCAGTTCTTC. This codes for CASSQDVASGRANEQFF.